This T cell receptor (beta chain) was obtained from a study of T cells in narcolepsy (dated by TCRdb to 2017 to 2018). Study-level background: The study enrolled patients with narcolepsy type 1 or type 2 (NT1, NT2) together with healthy control donors. The study sought autoreactive T cells targeting hypocretin neuron self-antigens (hypocretin, TRIB2) in narcolepsy patients, using TCR Vbeta sequencing to track clonotypes in blood and CSF. Results and caveats for the whole study, not just this receptor: HCRT-specific and TRIB2-specific autoreactive clonotypes were highlighted in plots that compared CD4+ T cell clonotypes in CSF versus blood from the same patient. Some blood memory CD4+ repertoires from patients and controls contained no sequences matching autoreactive T cell clones. Numbers of sequenced blood memory CD4+ clonotypes were comparable, with averages of approximately 39,000 in patients and 33,354 in controls. Autoreactive clonotypes were reported to be detected serially in the blood of the same patients and of different patients, but not in the blood of healthy controls.

For TCR Vbeta sequencing, memory CD4+ T cells were sorted ex vivo from the peripheral blood of narcolepsy patients and healthy controls. Counted from cysteine to phenylalanine, this CDR3 has 13 amino acids. CDR3 DNA only is kept here, 39 bases in frame from base 1. CDR1 and CDR2 were assigned from the germline V gene (reference sequence) as LNHDA and SQIVND. Trimming accounts for 10 bases at V and 2 bases at J, while the number of junction bases matched to no gene is 6. This clone was detected only once. The clone's antigen remains unknown. No base-level quality is on record; no much larger clone is a single base apart. The library was produced with the immunoSEQ multiplex PCR assay. The table comes from immuneACCESS by way of TCRdb, which keeps in-frame sequences with V and J called. Part of the clones is missing from these tables; in studies checked, under half for an unresolved V gene and the rest for unknown reasons. Present in this sample are about 20,000 clones, 75% to 90% of which were seen just once. The top ten hold about 1.5% of the sample.

Sequenced input: memory (CD45RA-) CD4+ T cells from blood. Sample cell subset or site, as interpreted from the label and publication: memory T cells sorted ex vivo from peripheral blood. The chain is encoded by TRBV19 joined to TRBJ2-3, with TRBD2 identical over 7 junction bases. This sequence was found in a human donor in good health. CDR3 sequence: CATGERDTDTQYF. The base sequence is TGTGCCACTGGGGAGCGGGACACAGATACGCAGTATTTT. This CDR3, with the reference TRBV19 and TRBJ2-3 proteins standing in past its ends, gives the full variable domain DGGITQSPKYLFRKEGQNVTLSCEQNLNHDAMYWYRQDPGQGLRLIYYSQIVNDFQKGDIAEGYSVSREKKESFPLTVTSAQKNPTAFYLCATGERDTDTQYFGPGTRLTVL.